This is a list of T cell receptor beta chains from one sample in a study of blood T cell repertoires in COVID-19. TCRdb's copy holds only in-frame clones and misses some; the assay was immunoSEQ multiplex PCR. This table holds 60,000 to 90,000 clones, roughly 85% found once. Sample: peripheral blood. The receptors were sampled from a man aged 60 to 75 with COVID-19, enrolled during active disease. Both conserved end residues are part of each CDR3. D genes are given only for firm matches. For some rows the clone size is stated as once, few or many, or as a class when expanded; others skip it.

j_gene,v_gene,d_gene,abundance,CDR3aa,CDR3nt
TRBJ2-1,TRBV5-4,TRBD2,-,CASSLVTSGGDEQFF,TGTGCCAGCAGCTTGGTTACTAGCGGGGGTGACGAGCAGTTCTTC
TRBJ1-5,TRBV12-3/TRBV12-4,-,-,CASSSEEQPQHF,TGTGCCAGCAGCTCCGAGGAGCAGCCCCAGCATTTT
TRBJ2-5,TRBV5-1,TRBD2,-,CASSLAGGPETQYF,TGCGCCAGCAGCTTAGCGGGGGGGCCGGAGACCCAGTACTTC
TRBJ2-1,TRBV5-1,TRBD1,-,CASSLQGASYNEQFF,TGCGCCAGCAGCCTACAGGGGGCTTCCTACAATGAGCAGTTCTTC
TRBJ2-1,TRBV7-3,TRBD2,-,CASSLGTRSNEQFF,TGTGCCAGCAGCTTAGGGACTAGGTCCAATGAGCAGTTCTTC
TRBJ1-5,TRBV4-2,-,few,CASSQDPGGRESQPQHF,TGTGCCAGCAGCCAAGACCCGGGAGGGAGGGAGTCTCAGCCCCAGCATTTT
TRBJ2-5,TRBV6-5,TRBD2,-,CASSSGAGGRETQYF,TGTGCCAGCAGTTCGGGAGCGGGAGGGCGCGAGACCCAGTACTTC
TRBJ2-3,TRBV29-1,-,-,CSVAQGTVTDTQYF,TGCAGCGTGGCACAGGGTACCGTCACAGATACGCAGTATTTT
TRBJ2-2,TRBV5-1,-,-,CASSNQVTGELFF,TGCGCCAGCAGTAATCAGGTTACCGGGGAGCTGTTTTTT
TRBJ2-5,TRBV3-1/TRBV3-2,TRBD1,-,CASSQQRTGLSETQYF,TGTGCCAGCAGCCAACAAAGGACAGGGCTCTCGGAGACCCAGTACTTC
TRBJ1-4,TRBV4-1,TRBD1,-,CASSQGRQGSEKLFF,TGCGCCAGCAGCCAGGGGAGACAGGGGAGTGAAAAACTGTTTTTT
TRBJ2-7,TRBV11-2,TRBD1,-,CASSNRDRDSYEQYF,TGTGCCAGCAGCAACCGGGACAGGGACTCCTACGAGCAGTACTTC
TRBJ1-2,TRBV10-3,-,medium-sized,CAISESSGVDYGYTF,TGTGCCATCAGTGAGTCATCGGGAGTAGACTATGGCTACACCTTC
TRBJ1-4,TRBV14,-,-,CASSQVTGNEKLFF,TGTGCCAGCAGCCAAGTTACAGGAAATGAAAAACTGTTTTTT
TRBJ1-4,TRBV5-4,-,-,CASSPSRSNEKLFF,TGTGCCAGCAGCCCTTCGCGGTCGAATGAAAAACTGTTTTTT
TRBJ2-1,TRBV10-2,TRBD2,-,CASSSGRAKNEQFF,TGCGCCAGCAGTAGCGGGAGGGCCAAAAATGAGCAGTTCTTC
TRBJ1-2,TRBV28,TRBD1,-,CASSLGTEVYGYTF,TGTGCCAGCAGTTTAGGGACAGAAGTATATGGCTACACCTTC
TRBJ1-5,TRBV29-1,-,-,CSVEAGAGNQPQHF,TGCAGCGTTGAAGCAGGGGCCGGCAATCAGCCCCAGCATTTT
TRBJ1-2,TRBV29-1,TRBD1,-,CSVSRDRGGGYTF,TGCAGCGTTTCCCGGGACAGGGGCGGAGGCTACACCTTC
TRBJ1-3,TRBV4-2,-,few,CASSQVIIPGKVNTIYF,TGTGCCAGCAGCCAAGTGATCATCCCAGGGAAAGTAAACACCATATATTTT
TRBJ2-1,TRBV28,TRBD2,-,CASSSRAGGPYNEQFF,TGTGCCAGCAGTTCTAGAGCGGGAGGGCCCTACAATGAGCAGTTCTTC
TRBJ2-1,TRBV10-3,-,-,CAISESGLLQFF,TGTGCCATCAGTGAGTCGGGCTTATTACAGTTCTTC
TRBJ2-2,TRBV24-1,TRBD2,-,CATSRPSGGELFF,TGTGCCACTTCGCGGCCTAGCGGCGGGGAGCTGTTTTTT
TRBJ2-2,TRBV7-6,-,few,CASSHPLSGTGELFF,TGTGCCAGCAGCCACCCATTAAGCGGCACCGGGGAGCTGTTTTTT
TRBJ1-1,TRBV9,-,-,CASSVQGSGTEAFF,TGTGCCAGCAGCGTCCAGGGGTCAGGCACTGAAGCTTTCTTT
TRBJ1-1,TRBV5-1,TRBD1,-,CASSLASSQGSGAFF,TGCGCCAGCAGCTTGGCCTCATCACAGGGGTCTGGCGCTTTCTTT
TRBJ2-2,TRBV19,-,once,CASSIRTGELFF,TGTGCCAGTAGTATCAGGACCGGGGAGCTGTTTTTT
TRBJ2-3,TRBV5-1,-,-,CASSTGLDSRHTDTQYF,TGCGCCAGCAGCACCGGACTTGACTCTAGGCACACAGATACGCAGTATTTT
TRBJ2-3,TRBV15,TRBD2,few,CATSRRPSSRGGPDTQYF,TGTGCCACCAGCAGAAGGCCCTCATCACGGGGGGGCCCTGATACGCAGTATTTT
TRBJ1-3,TRBV28,TRBD1,-,CASSSGQFSGNTIYF,TGTGCCAGCAGTTCGGGACAGTTCTCTGGAAACACCATATATTTT
TRBJ1-3,TRBV28,-,-,CASSLGGSSGNTIYF,TGTGCCAGCAGTTTGGGCGGGAGCTCTGGAAACACCATATATTTT
TRBJ1-2,TRBV7-2,TRBD1,-,CASSLALEQGFSFGGYTF,TGTGCCAGCAGCTTAGCGTTGGAACAGGGGTTTTCGTTTGGTGGCTACACCTTC
TRBJ1-3,TRBV30,-,-,CAWNKGTGNTIYF,TGTGCCTGGAATAAGGGGACAGGAAACACCATATATTTT
TRBJ1-3,TRBV6-5,TRBD1,-,CASSYQGQGSGNTIYF,TGTGCCAGCAGTTACCAAGGACAGGGTTCTGGAAACACCATATATTTT
TRBJ2-1,TRBV5-1,TRBD1,-,CASSLEAGGYNEQFF,TGCGCCAGCAGCTTGGAGGCAGGGGGTTACAATGAGCAGTTCTTC
TRBJ2-2,TRBV11-3,TRBD1,-,CASSLDIWGQGITGELFF,TGTGCCAGCAGCTTAGATATTTGGGGACAGGGGATTACCGGGGAGCTGTTTTTT
TRBJ1-1,TRBV5-5,-,-,CASSLNPGGIGTEAFF,TGTGCCAGCAGCTTGAACCCGGGGGGCATCGGCACTGAAGCTTTCTTT
TRBJ2-1,TRBV7-3,TRBD1,-,CASSMGQGVYNEQFF,TGTGCCAGCAGCATGGGACAGGGAGTGTACAATGAGCAGTTCTTC
TRBJ1-6,TRBV10-2,TRBD1,-,CASSAQGENSPLHF,TGCGCCAGCAGTGCACAGGGGGAAAATTCACCCCTCCACTTT
TRBJ2-7,TRBV11-2,TRBD1,-,CASSYGDSHYEQYF,TGTGCCAGCAGCTACGGGGACAGCCACTACGAGCAGTACTTC
TRBJ2-5,TRBV5-4,-,-,CASSAPSQETQYF,TGTGCCAGCAGCGCCCCTAGCCAAGAGACCCAGTACTTC